This T cell receptor (beta chain) is drawn from a study of a mutant IDH1 vaccine in newly diagnosed glioma. About the research overall: The study started vaccination 4-6 weeks after radiotherapy alone, or with temozolomide cycles. The therapy given earlier, which was standard therapy, consisted of radiotherapy, temozolomide, or both, and most of the patients received both.

Note on this clone: Antigen: not known.

Time point here: week 23, last vaccination. The investigators gave 300 ug of mutant IDH1 20-mer peptide in each vaccine dose, together with topical imiquimod. Newly diagnosed WHO grade 3 or 4 IDH1-mutant, ATRX-lost astrocytomas were identified in the donors. Profiled with immunoSEQ multiplex PCR; TCRdb holds only in-frame clones, not every one. The sample lists about 56,000 clones; about 87% were seen once. The clonotype originates from a man aged 35 to 55 with glioma. The material was PBMCs, obtained from a glioma patient whose treatment included an IDH1 peptide vaccine.

The CDR3, as DNA: TGTGCCAGCAGTTATGGGTGGGCGAGCTCCTACGAGCAGTACTTC. Its translation: CASSYGWASSYEQYF. The chain is built from TRBV6-5 and TRBJ2-7, with D unclear. V was trimmed by 3 bases and J by 0 bases, leaving 12 bases between them. Germline lookup yields CDR1 MNHEY and CDR2 SVGAGI. The CDR3 totals 15 residues.